This TCR beta chain was recovered during a study of regulatory T cells in long-lasting Graves disease. Germline V gene lookup returns CDR1 MNHEY and CDR2 SMNVEV (reference sequence). The CDR3 runs to 15 residues. Germline trimming cut 1 base from V and 2 bases from J; bases unmatched to any gene: 3. Investigators prepared the TCR beta libraries by applying iRepertoire HTBI primers and Arm-PCR of CDR3 regions. Each CDR3 protein is one row after TCRdb ran MiXCR on the multiplex PCR reads. This sample has around 460,000 distinct CDR3 sequences, with 13% to 15% found just once. There are many counts of this clonotype. Time point denoted: newly diagnosed GD, antithyroid drugs for less than 3 months. From PBMCs, RNA was extracted and then used to make the TCR library. These same data were also listed under a study on T cells in Graves' hyperthyroidism and ophthalmopathy.

This clonotype was sampled from a woman aged 45 to 65 with Graves disease. The genes are TRBV27 and TRBJ2-7; TRBD1 aligns across 9 bases. Sequenced material: peripheral blood mononuclear cells (PBMCs), taken at new diagnosis, from a patient treated with antithyroid drugs. This chain's CDR3 is CASSLLDRGPYEQYF. As DNA, the CDR3 is TGTGCCAGCAGTTTATTGGACAGGGGCCCCTACGAGCAGTACTTC.